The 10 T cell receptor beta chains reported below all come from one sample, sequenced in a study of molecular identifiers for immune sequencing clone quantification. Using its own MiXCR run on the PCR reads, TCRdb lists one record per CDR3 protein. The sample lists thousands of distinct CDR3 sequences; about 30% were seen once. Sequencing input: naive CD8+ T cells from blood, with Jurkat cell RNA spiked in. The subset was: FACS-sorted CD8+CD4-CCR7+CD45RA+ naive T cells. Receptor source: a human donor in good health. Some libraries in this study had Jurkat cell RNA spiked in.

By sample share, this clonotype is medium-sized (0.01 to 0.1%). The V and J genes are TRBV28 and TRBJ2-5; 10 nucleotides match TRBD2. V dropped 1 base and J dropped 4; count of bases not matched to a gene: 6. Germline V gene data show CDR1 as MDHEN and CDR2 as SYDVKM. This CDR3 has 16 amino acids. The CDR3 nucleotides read TGTGCCAGCAGTTTATTTTCTAGCGGGGGCCGAGAGACCCAGTACTTC. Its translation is CASSLFSSGGRETQYF. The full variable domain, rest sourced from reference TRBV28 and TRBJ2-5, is DVKVTQSSRYLVKRTGEKVFLECVQDMDHENMFWYRQDPGLGLRLIYFSYDVKMKEKGDIPEGYSVSREKKERFSLILESASTNQTSMYLCASSLFSSGGRETQYFGPGTRLLVL.

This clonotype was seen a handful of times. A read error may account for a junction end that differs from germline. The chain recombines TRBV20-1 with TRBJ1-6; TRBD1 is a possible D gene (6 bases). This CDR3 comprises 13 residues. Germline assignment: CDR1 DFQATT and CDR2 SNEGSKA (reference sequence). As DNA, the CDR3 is TGCAGTGCCCTAGGGCAGGGGAATTCACCCCCCCACTTT. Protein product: CSALGQGNSPPHF.

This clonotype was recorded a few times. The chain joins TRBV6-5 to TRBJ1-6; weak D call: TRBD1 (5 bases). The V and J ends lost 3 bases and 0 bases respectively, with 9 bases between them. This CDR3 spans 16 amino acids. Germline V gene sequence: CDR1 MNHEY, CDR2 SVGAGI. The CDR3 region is CASSYGGFSYNSPLHF. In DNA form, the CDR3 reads TGTGCCAGCAGTTATGGGGGGTTCTCCTATAATTCACCCCTCCACTTT.

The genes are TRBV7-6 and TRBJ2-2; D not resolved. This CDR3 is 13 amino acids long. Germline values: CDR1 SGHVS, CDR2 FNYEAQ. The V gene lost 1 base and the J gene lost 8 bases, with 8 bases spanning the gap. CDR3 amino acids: CASSLGPPGELFF. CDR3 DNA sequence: TGTGCCAGCAGCTTAGGCCCTCCAGGGGAGCTGTTTTTT.

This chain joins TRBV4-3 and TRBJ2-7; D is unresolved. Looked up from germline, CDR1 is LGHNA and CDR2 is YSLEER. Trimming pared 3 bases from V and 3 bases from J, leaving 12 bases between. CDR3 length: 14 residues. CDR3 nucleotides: TGCGCCAGCAGCCACGCCGTGGCCGGCTACGAGCAGTACTTC. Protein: CASSHAVAGYEQYF.

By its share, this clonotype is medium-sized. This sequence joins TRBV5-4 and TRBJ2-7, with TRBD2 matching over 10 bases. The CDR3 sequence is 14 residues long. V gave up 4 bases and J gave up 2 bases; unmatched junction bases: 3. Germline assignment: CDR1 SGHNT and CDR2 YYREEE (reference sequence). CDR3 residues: CASSQAGGTYEQYF. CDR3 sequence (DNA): TGTGCCAGCAGCCAAGCGGGAGGGACCTACGAGCAGTACTTC.

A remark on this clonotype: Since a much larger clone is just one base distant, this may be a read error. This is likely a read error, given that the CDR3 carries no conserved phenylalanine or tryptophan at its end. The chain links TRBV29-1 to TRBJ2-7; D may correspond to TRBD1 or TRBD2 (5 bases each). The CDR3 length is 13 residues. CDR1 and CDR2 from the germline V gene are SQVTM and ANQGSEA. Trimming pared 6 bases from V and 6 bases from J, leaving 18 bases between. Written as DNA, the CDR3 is TGCAGCGTGACGGGACCCGGTCAGGGCGAGCAGTACTAC. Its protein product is CSVTGPGQGEQYY.

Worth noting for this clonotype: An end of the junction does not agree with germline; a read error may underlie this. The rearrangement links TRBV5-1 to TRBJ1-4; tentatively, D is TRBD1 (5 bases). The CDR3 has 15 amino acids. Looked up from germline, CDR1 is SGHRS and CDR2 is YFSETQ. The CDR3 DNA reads TGCGCAAGCAGCGTGGAGGCCGGACATTATGAAAAACTGTTTTTT. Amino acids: CASSVEAGHYEKLFF.

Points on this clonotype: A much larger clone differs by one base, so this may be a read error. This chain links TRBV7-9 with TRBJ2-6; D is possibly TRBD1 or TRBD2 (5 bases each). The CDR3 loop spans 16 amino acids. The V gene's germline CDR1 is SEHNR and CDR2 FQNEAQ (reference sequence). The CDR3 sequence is CASSSPSSSGASVLTF. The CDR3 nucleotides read TGTGCCAGCAGCTCGCCTTCTAGCTCTGGGGCCAGCGTCCTGACTTTC.

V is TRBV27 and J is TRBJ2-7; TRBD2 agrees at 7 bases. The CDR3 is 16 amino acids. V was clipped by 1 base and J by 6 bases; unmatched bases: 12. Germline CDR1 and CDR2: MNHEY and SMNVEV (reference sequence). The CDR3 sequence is CASSLYLSGTPSEQYF. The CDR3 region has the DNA TGTGCCAGCAGTTTATATTTAAGCGGGACCCCGAGCGAGCAGTACTTC.